A selection of T cell receptor beta chains follows, all from one sample in a study of T-cell memory formation after mild COVID-19. One entry per CDR3 protein results from TCRdb running MiXCR on the 5' RACE reads. This table has over 300,000 distinct CDR3 sequences, 20% to 25% appearing once. Material: PBMCs or a T cell subset sorted from them (not recorded which). The receptors derive from a man aged 18-30 years who had mild COVID-19 (a few samples of this study predate the infection). Cell type and time point are not known. Each CDR3 is given with its conserved first and last residue. The order of the fields is D gene, V gene, clone size, J gene, CDR3 DNA, CDR3 protein. D genes are given only for firm matches. Some rows have no size entry. The others give once, few or many, or a class for an expanded clone.

NA	TRBV6-2/TRBV6-3	NA	TRBJ2-7	TGTGCCAGCAGTCGTATCGACGAGCAGTACTTC	CASSRIDEQYF
TRBD2	TRBV9	NA	TRBJ2-3	TGTGCCAGCAGCGTAGGTGGGACTAGCGGAGCGGGAACGCAGTATTTT	CASSVGGTSGAGTQYF
TRBD1	TRBV11-2	NA	TRBJ2-3	TGTGCCAGCAGCCCAGGACAGGTCCCGCCGACGACGCAGTATTTT	CASSPGQVPPTTQYF
TRBD1	TRBV20-1	NA	TRBJ1-5	TGCAGTGCTAGAGATACAGGGGGCAATCAGCCCAAGCATTTT	CSARDTGGNQPKHF
NA	TRBV7-9	few	TRBJ1-2	TGTGCCAGCAGCTCCTCGACAACACAGGATTTAAGCTATGGCTACACCTTC	CASSSSTTQDLSYGYTF
TRBD1	TRBV7-6	NA	TRBJ1-6	TGTGCCAGCAGTCCCGGGCCAGGGGGGAATTCACCCCTCCACTTT	CASSPGPGGNSPLHF
NA	TRBV5-1	few	TRBJ1-2	TGCGCCAGCAGCTTGGCCGTGGCAGCTAACTATGGCTACACCTTC	CASSLAVAANYGYTF
TRBD1	TRBV6-5	many	TRBJ1-2	TGTGCCAGCAGTCGGACAGGTCTGGCCTCTGGCTACACCTTC	CASSRTGLASGYTF
TRBD2	TRBV7-6	NA	TRBJ2-5	TGTGCCAGCAGCCCCCGGAGTGGTAGCGGGGGGGTGACAGAGACCCAGTACTTC	CASSPRSGSGGVTETQYF
NA	TRBV10-2	NA	TRBJ1-5	TGCGCCAGCAGTGAGTCGGGTCAGCCCCAGCATTTT	CASSESGQPQHF
TRBD1	TRBV7-2	NA	TRBJ2-3	TGTGCCAGCAGCGTCACCGGGACAGGGAGAGATACGCAGTATTTT	CASSVTGTGRDTQYF
TRBD1	TRBV12-3/TRBV12-4	few	TRBJ2-7	TGTGCCAGCAGTTCGGGACAGGGGAATCCTCGCTCCTACGAGCAGTACTTC	CASSSGQGNPRSYEQYF
NA	TRBV5-1	NA	TRBJ2-4	TGCGCCAGCAGCGGAGGGGGCATCGAAAACATTCAGTACTTC	CASSGGGIENIQYF
TRBD1	TRBV6-6	NA	TRBJ1-6	TGTGCCAGCAGCCCCGGACAGGGTTTCGGTAATTCACCCCTCCACTTT	CASSPGQGFGNSPLHF
TRBD1	TRBV9	NA	TRBJ1-2	TGTGCCAGCAGCTCGTTGGACAGGGCGTCTAACTATGGCTACACCTTC	CASSSLDRASNYGYTF
TRBD1	TRBV10-1	many	TRBJ2-3	TGCGCCAGCAGTGAATCGAGGGGGCAGTATCGTACAGATACGCAGTATTTT	CASSESRGQYRTDTQYF
NA	TRBV20-1	NA	TRBJ1-6	TGCAGTGTCGGGGACCCGACCATCAATTCACCCCTCCACTTT	CSVGDPTINSPLHF
NA	TRBV7-3	few	TRBJ1-1	TGTGCCAGCAAAATGGGAGAGGGGGACACTGAAGCTTTCTTT	CASKMGEGDTEAFF
NA	TRBV2	NA	TRBJ2-1	TGTGCCAGCAGGCTGGCCAATGAGCAGTTCTTC	CASRLANEQFF
TRBD1	TRBV20-1	NA	TRBJ1-2	TGCAGTGCTAGAGTAGACAGGGAAAAAGGCTACACCTTC	CSARVDREKGYTF
NA	TRBV20-1	many	TRBJ2-5	TGCAGTGCTAGATCAGGGGCCCCCCAAGAGACCCAGTACTTC	CSARSGAPQETQYF
TRBD1	TRBV13	many	TRBJ2-5	TGTGCCAGCAGCTCCGCAGTACAGGGGGTTCGGGAGACCCAGTACTTC	CASSSAVQGVRETQYF
NA	TRBV21-1	few	TRBJ2-1	TGTGCCAGCAGCAAAGCGTTGTCGGTTAACAATGAGCAGTTCTTC	CASSKALSVNNEQFF